Listed here are 31 T cell receptor beta chains from one sample, sequenced in a study of blood T cell repertoires in COVID-19. Some clones are missing from TCRdb's copy, which holds only in-frame ones; the method was immunoSEQ multiplex PCR. Of more than 250,000 clones listed, nearly 90% were seen once; the top ten hold 1.7%. The material sequenced was PBMCs or T cells enriched from blood (not recorded which). The receptors were sampled from a woman in her late teens or twenties with acute COVID-19.

This sequence joins TRBV6-2 or TRBV6-3 and TRBJ2-7; 7 bases are shared with TRBD2. This CDR3 spans 17 amino acids. The germline gives CDR1 MNHEY, CDR2 SVGEGT. The V segment lost 0 bases and the J segment 2 bases; nucleotides outside the gene matches: 10. In nucleotides, the CDR3 is TGTGCCAGCAGTTACTCGTTGGGGGGGATCGGAGCCTACGAGCAGTACTTC. Amino acid sequence: CASSYSLGGIGAYEQYF.

The chain couples TRBV5-4 to TRBJ2-6, with D perhaps matching TRBD1 (6 bases). The V end lost 0 bases, the J end lost 4 bases, and 11 bases lay between the germline ends. Germline CDR1 is SGHNT and CDR2 is YYREEE (reference sequence). This CDR3 is 16 amino acids long. The CDR3 spells CASSLGSGTGANVLTF. The CDR3, as DNA: TGTGCCAGCAGCTTGGGTTCAGGGACAGGGGCCAACGTCCTGACTTTC.

The CDR3 DNA reads TGTGCCAGCAGCTCCCAAGCGTGGGTATTGGGTGAAAAACTGTTTTTT. The encoded protein is CASSSQAWVLGEKLFF. This chain links TRBV7-9 with TRBJ1-4; no definite D call. Germline-derived CDR1 and CDR2 are SEHNR and FQNEAQ (reference sequence). V was shortened by 4 bases and J by 7 bases, with 19 bases between the two germline ends. The CDR3 runs 16 residues. Drawing the rest from reference TRBV7-9 and TRBJ1-4, the complete variable domain is DTGVSQNPRHKITKRGQNVTFRCDPISEHNRLYWYRQTLGQGPEFLTYFQNEAQLEKSRLLSDRFSAERPKGSFSTLEIQRTEQGDSAMYLCASSSQAWVLGEKLFFGSGTQLSVL.

The chain recombines TRBV28 with TRBJ1-5, with D possibly being TRBD1 (6 bases). The germline gives CDR1 MDHEN, CDR2 SYDVKM. The V gene lost 6 bases and the J gene lost 4 bases, with 7 bases spanning the gap. CDR3 length: 12 amino acids. The CDR3: CASRDSNQPQHF. DNA for the CDR3: TGTGCCAGCAGGGACAGTAATCAGCCCCAGCATTTT.

The chain couples TRBV19 to TRBJ1-5; tentative D call: TRBD1 (6 bases). The CDR3 is made up of 16 amino acids. With 3 bases removed from V and 1 base from J, the gap between germline ends came to 13 bases. From germline, CDR1 is LNHDA and CDR2 SQIVND (reference sequence). CDR3 coding DNA: TGTGCCAGTAGTATCGGGGGGGCCAGGAGCAATCAGCCCCAGCATTTT. It codes for CASSIGGARSNQPQHF.

The chain carries TRBV7-2 and TRBJ2-2; 8 nucleotides align to TRBD1. CDR1 and CDR2 (germline): SGHTA, FQGNSA. The CDR3 spans 16 residues. V gave up 3 bases and J gave up 2 bases; unmatched junction bases: 5. The CDR3 protein is CASSLWDRSNTGELFF. The CDR3 nucleotides read TGTGCCAGCAGCTTGTGGGACAGGTCAAACACCGGGGAGCTGTTTTTT.

This rearrangement joins TRBV19 to TRBJ2-1; TRBD1 matches at 10 bases. Germline trimming cut 7 bases from V and 4 bases from J; bases unmatched to any gene: 10. Germline CDR1 is LNHDA and CDR2 is SQIVND (reference sequence). The CDR3 extends over 16 amino acids. The CDR3 spells CASMGRRGQGYNEQFF. In DNA form, the CDR3 reads TGTGCCAGTATGGGACGGAGGGGACAGGGGTACAATGAGCAGTTCTTC. Drawing the rest from reference TRBV19 and TRBJ2-1, the complete variable domain is DGGITQSPKYLFRKEGQNVTLSCEQNLNHDAMYWYRQDPGQGLRLIYYSQIVNDFQKGDIAEGYSVSREKKESFPLTVTSAQKNPTAFYLCASMGRRGQGYNEQFFGPGTRLTVL.

V is TRBV5-1 and J is TRBJ1-4; no definite D call. Deletions cut 4 bases from V and 5 bases from J, with 9 bases between. CDR3 length equals 13 residues. Germline values: CDR1 SGHRS, CDR2 YFSETQ. The CDR3 DNA reads TGCGCCAGCAGCCTCGGGGTGAATGAAAAACTGTTTTTT. Translated: CASSLGVNEKLFF.

The chain is built from TRBV3-1 (or the pseudogene TRBV3-2) and TRBJ2-7, with 8 bases matching TRBD1. CDR1 is LGHDT and CDR2 is YNNKEL in the germline V gene (reference sequence). V dropped 6 bases and J dropped 3; count of bases not matched to a gene: 4. The CDR3 totals 13 residues. CDR3 DNA: TGTGCCAGCAGACGACAGGGGAACTACGAGCAGTACTTC. This translates into CASRRQGNYEQYF.

V usage is TRBV6-5 and J usage is TRBJ1-6; 9 bases line up with TRBD1. The CDR3 length is 15 residues. Germline lookup yields CDR1 MNHEY and CDR2 SVGAGI. V dropped 2 bases and J dropped 8; count of bases not matched to a gene: 4. The CDR3 protein is CASSYVDRGDSPLHF. CDR3 sequence (DNA): TGTGCCAGCAGTTACGTTGACAGGGGGGATTCACCCCTCCACTTT.

This chain uses TRBV28 with TRBJ1-5; possible D gene TRBD1, 6 bases. The CDR3 is 15 residues long. The V and J ends lost 7 bases and 3 bases respectively, with 16 bases between them. CDR1 MDHEN and CDR2 SYDVKM come from the germline V gene. The CDR3 DNA sequence: TGTGCCAGCAAGCAGGCAGGGGATTACAATCAGCCCCAGCATTTT. Its protein is CASKQAGDYNQPQHF.

In regard to this clone: The junction does not match germline at one end; this may be a read error. This chain connects TRBV7-7 to TRBJ2-5, with 10 bases aligning to TRBD1. Germline assignment: CDR1 SSHAT and CDR2 FNYEAQ (reference sequence). This CDR3 region has 15 residues. The CDR3 spells CASSLAGQGRETQYF. The DNA for the CDR3 is TGTGCTAGCAGCTTAGCGGGACAGGGGCGAGAGACCCAGTACTTC.

DNA for the CDR3: TGTGCCAGCATGCGGGACCTCCAAGAGACCCAGTACTTC. It yields the protein CASMRDLQETQYF. The J gene is TRBJ2-5, the V gene TRBV2, with D tentatively TRBD2 (6 bases). V was shortened by 7 bases and J by 1 base, with 10 bases between the two germline ends. This CDR3 has 13 residues. The germline gives CDR1 SNHLY, CDR2 FYNNEI.

This rearrangement joins TRBV7-9 to TRBJ2-3; maybe TRBD2 (5 bases). The CDR3 has 16 residues. Per germline, CDR1 SEHNR and CDR2 FQNEAQ (reference sequence). Deletions cut 7 bases from V and 0 bases from J, with 17 bases between. The CDR3 region is CASTPPSGPSTDTQYF. In DNA form, the CDR3 reads TGTGCCAGCACCCCACCCAGCGGCCCTAGCACAGATACGCAGTATTTT.

This clone was picked up one time. The rearrangement uses TRBV10-1 and TRBJ2-3; 11 bases line up with TRBD2. V shed 0 bases, J shed 11 bases, and the junction held 7 bases outside the gene matches. The CDR3 length is 15 residues. Looked up from germline, CDR1 is WNHNN and CDR2 is SYGVQD (reference sequence). CDR3 sequence reads: CASSESRTSGSMQYF. The CDR3 DNA follows: TGCGCCAGCAGTGAGTCTAGGACTAGCGGGTCTATGCAGTATTTT.

J is TRBJ1-1 and V is TRBV29-1; no clear D. CDR3 length equals 17 residues. Germline loops: CDR1 SQVTM, CDR2 ANQGSEA. The germline V and J ends were trimmed by 7 bases and 1 base, with 25 bases remaining between them. CDR3 sequence: CSASKYRFDTENTEAFF. CDR3 nucleotide sequence: TGCAGCGCCAGTAAGTACCGTTTCGACACGGAGAACACTGAAGCTTTCTTT.

V gene TRBV3-1 (or the pseudogene TRBV3-2) combines with J gene TRBJ2-1; 9 bases map to TRBD1. The CDR3 totals 15 residues. Trimming cost V 9 bases and J 6 bases; bases outside gene matches: 12. Looked up from germline, CDR1 is LGHDT and CDR2 is YNNKEL (reference sequence). CDR3 sequence reads: CASATGGASRNEQFF. CDR3 bases: TGTGCCAGTGCAACAGGGGGCGCGTCTCGCAATGAGCAGTTCTTC.

The chain has TRBV7-9 and TRBJ2-7, with TRBD2 matching 10 bases. With V trimmed by 4 bases and J by 3 bases, 6 bases remained unmatched. This CDR3 comprises 15 residues. In germline, CDR1 is SEHNR, CDR2 FQNEAQ (reference sequence). As DNA, the CDR3 is TGTGCCAGCAGCTCCTTACTAGCGGGAAACTACGAGCAGTACTTC. The encoded protein is CASSSLLAGNYEQYF.

This chain uses TRBV30 with TRBJ1-2, with a weak D call TRBD1 (5 bases). The CDR3 contains 13 residues. V was trimmed by 1 base and J by 3 bases, leaving 9 bases between them. The germline gives CDR1 GTSNPN, CDR2 SVGIG (reference sequence). CDR3 sequence reads: CAWSGMTDYGYTF. As DNA, the CDR3 is TGTGCCTGGAGTGGTATGACAGACTATGGCTACACCTTC.

This clone is a singleton in its sample. The chain links TRBV5-1 to TRBJ2-7, with 12 bases aligning to TRBD1. V lost 3 bases and J lost 5; bases outside the gene matches: 3. In germline, CDR1 is SGHRS, CDR2 YFSETQ. The CDR3 totals 14 residues. The chain's CDR3 is CASSSGTGGHEQYF. In DNA form, the CDR3 reads TGCGCCAGCAGCTCCGGGACAGGGGGCCACGAGCAGTACTTC. The full variable domain, with the rest looked up from reference TRBV5-1 and TRBJ2-7, is KAGVTQTPRYLIKTRGQQVTLSCSPISGHRSVSWYQQTPGQGLQFLFEYFSETQRNKGNFPGRFSGRQFSNSRSEMNVSTLELGDSALYLCASSSGTGGHEQYFGPGTRLTVT.

The chain uses TRBV2 and TRBJ2-1, with D tentatively TRBD2 (5 bases). Germline assignment: CDR1 SNHLY and CDR2 FYNNEI. This CDR3 comprises 10 residues. CDR3 loop: CARGSNEQFF. The CDR3 coding sequence is TGTGCTCGGGGAAGCAATGAGCAGTTCTTC.

The chain employs TRBV18 and TRBJ2-7, with D perhaps matching TRBD2 (6 bases). The CDR3 totals 15 residues. Trimming removed 6 bases at V and 4 bases at J, with 19 bases between. Germline V gene data show CDR1 as KGHSH and CDR2 as LQKENI. The CDR3 nucleotides read TGTGCCAGCTCCCCCGGAGGAGGAGGAGGGTACGAGCAGTACTTC. This codes for CASSPGGGGGYEQYF.

The chain uses TRBV7-2 and TRBJ2-5; perhaps TRBD2 as D (7 bases). The CDR3 extends over 15 amino acids. CDR1 is SGHTA and CDR2 is FQGNSA in the germline V gene. The V gene lost 1 base and the J gene lost 4 bases, with 13 bases spanning the gap. The CDR3 region has the DNA TGTGCCAGCAGCTTAGGATCAGGGGAGGGAGAGACCCAGTACTTC. Encoded protein: CASSLGSGEGETQYF.

The chain links TRBV5-6 to TRBJ2-1; D is possibly TRBD2 (6 bases). V was trimmed by 4 bases and J by 3 bases, leaving 20 bases between them. The CDR3 runs to 17 residues. Germline assignment: CDR1 SGHDT and CDR2 YYEEEE. CDR3 nucleotides: TGTGCCAGCAGCCAGAACCTCGGGAGCGGCGGCTACAATGAGCAGTTCTTC. As protein: CASSQNLGSGGYNEQFF.

The chain employs TRBV2 and TRBJ2-7; 7 nucleotides line up with TRBD1. The J segment lost 3 bases and the V segment lost 6 bases, leaving 8 bases of the junction unmatched. This CDR3 spans 14 amino acids. Germline V gene lookup returns CDR1 SNHLY and CDR2 FYNNEI. The CDR3 loop reads CASSEQGQSYEQYF. In DNA form, the CDR3 reads TGTGCCAGCAGCGAGCAGGGACAGAGCTACGAGCAGTACTTC.

The genes are TRBV11-2 and TRBJ1-2; D gene uncertain. CDR1 and CDR2 (germline): SGHAT, FQNNGV. CDR3 length: 13 amino acids. The V end lost 1 base, the J end lost 4 bases, and 7 bases lay between the germline ends. CDR3 in amino acids: CASSLGLRYGYTF. The CDR3 region has the DNA TGTGCCAGCAGCTTAGGGTTGCGCTATGGCTACACCTTC.

V gene TRBV28 combines with J gene TRBJ1-3, with D possibly being TRBD1 (5 bases). Trimming shortened V by 3 bases and J by 0 bases, and 12 bases separated the two germline ends. The CDR3 is made up of 16 amino acids. The germline CDR1 and CDR2 sequences are MDHEN and SYDVKM. This CDR3 reads CASSFWNRYSGNTIYF. For the CDR3, the DNA is TGTGCCAGCAGTTTTTGGAACAGGTACTCTGGAAACACCATATATTTT.

V and J are TRBV10-1 and TRBJ2-1; maybe TRBD2 (5 bases). V lost 4 bases and J 3 bases, leaving 7 bases between the germline ends. The CDR3 contains 13 residues. CDR1 and CDR2 from the germline V gene are WNHNN and SYGVQD (reference sequence). The DNA for the CDR3 is TGCGCCAGCAGTGGACTAAACTACAATGAGCAGTTCTTC. Amino acid sequence: CASSGLNYNEQFF.

This clone showed up just a few times. V gene TRBV19 combines with J gene TRBJ2-6; TRBD1 matches at 7 bases. V lost 5 bases to trimming and J lost 2 bases; unmatched junction nucleotides: 6. Germline values: CDR1 LNHDA, CDR2 SQIVND (reference sequence). The CDR3 totals 16 residues. CDR3: CASSETGLTGANVLTF. The CDR3 region has the DNA TGTGCCAGTAGTGAGACAGGGCTGACTGGGGCCAACGTCCTGACTTTC. The full variable domain, completed using reference TRBV19 and TRBJ2-6, is DGGITQSPKYLFRKEGQNVTLSCEQNLNHDAMYWYRQDPGQGLRLIYYSQIVNDFQKGDIAEGYSVSREKKESFPLTVTSAQKNPTAFYLCASSETGLTGANVLTFGAGSRLTVL.

The gene calls are TRBV27 and TRBJ2-1, with 7 bases fitting TRBD2. The CDR3 sequence is 15 residues long. Germline CDR1 is MNHEY and CDR2 is SMNVEV (reference sequence). The V segment lost 1 base and the J segment 3 bases; nucleotides outside the gene matches: 3. CDR3 region: CASSLLSSGYNEQFF. The CDR3 DNA reads TGTGCCAGCAGTTTATTGTCTAGCGGCTACAATGAGCAGTTCTTC.

This chain connects TRBV7-9 to TRBJ2-3; a possible D gene is TRBD2 (6 bases). The length of the CDR3 is 15 residues. Trimming removed 5 bases at V and 3 bases at J, with 15 bases between. Germline-derived CDR1 and CDR2 are SEHNR and FQNEAQ (reference sequence). This chain's CDR3 is CASSPTSGRTDTQYF. CDR3 in DNA: TGTGCCAGCAGCCCGACTAGTGGTAGGACAGATACGCAGTATTTT.